This T cell receptor beta chain was identified in a study of OX40 agonist ivuxolimab in advanced cancers. The germline CDR1 and CDR2 sequences are SGHAT and FQNNGV. The V and J ends lost 5 bases and 5 bases respectively, with 9 bases between them. This CDR3 has 12 residues. The method was immunoSEQ multiplex PCR; TCRdb's version includes in-frame clones alone and lacks a portion of them. The table lists more than 45,000 clones, around nine tenths of them singletons. Sequences were derived from CD4+ or CD8+ T cells sorted from blood, sampled in a trial of the OX40 agonist ivuxolimab. The origin of this receptor is an adult with an advanced solid tumor such as melanoma, head and neck, liver or kidney cancer. This rearrangement joins TRBV11-2 to TRBJ2-5; D might be TRBD2 (5 bases). CDR3 DNA: TGTGCCAGCAGCCGGGGAGATGAGACCCAGTACTTC. Its translation is CASSRGDETQYF.